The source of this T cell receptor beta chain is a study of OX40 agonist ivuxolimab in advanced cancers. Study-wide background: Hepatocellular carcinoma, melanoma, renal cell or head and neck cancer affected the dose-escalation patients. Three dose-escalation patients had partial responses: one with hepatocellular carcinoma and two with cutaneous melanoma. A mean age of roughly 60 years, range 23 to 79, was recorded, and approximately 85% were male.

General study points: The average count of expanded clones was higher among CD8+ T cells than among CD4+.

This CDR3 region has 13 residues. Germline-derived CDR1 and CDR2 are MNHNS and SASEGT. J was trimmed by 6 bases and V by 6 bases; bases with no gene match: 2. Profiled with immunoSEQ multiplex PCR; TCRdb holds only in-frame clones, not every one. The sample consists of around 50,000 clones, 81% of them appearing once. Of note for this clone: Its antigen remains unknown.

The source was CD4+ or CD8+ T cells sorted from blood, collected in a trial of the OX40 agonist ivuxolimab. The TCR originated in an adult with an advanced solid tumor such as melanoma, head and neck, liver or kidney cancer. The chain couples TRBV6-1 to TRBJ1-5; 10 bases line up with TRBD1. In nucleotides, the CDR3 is TGTGCCAGCAGGAGGGACAGGGGTCAGCCCCAGCATTTT. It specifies CASRRDRGQPQHF.